This T cell receptor (beta chain) was observed in a study of T cells in Graves' hyperthyroidism and ophthalmopathy. Broader study findings: Most expanded thyroid clonotypes above 0.001 also appeared in blood.

The source material, RNA transcripts, was used to amplify TCR beta CDR3 regions. The primer set for the first-round RT-PCR of the TCR CDR3 was HTBI. TCRdb ran MiXCR on the multiplex PCR reads and lists one entry per CDR3 protein. This repertoire shows a few hundred thousand distinct CDR3 sequences, around 18% found once; its top ten account for roughly a sixth. Regarding this clonotype: Its target is not known.

After removal of 2 bases from V and 1 base from J, the junction contained 3 bases not matched to a gene. The CDR3 has 14 amino acids. Germline CDR1 and CDR2: GTSNPN and SVGIG (reference sequence). Each diagnosis drew on symptoms, thyroxine, TRAb, thyroid ultrasound and orbital computed tomography findings. Material for sequencing was blood. The gene calls are TRBV30 and TRBJ1-1; 8 bases match TRBD1. This TCR derives from a woman between 40 and 55 years old with Graves' ophthalmopathy. The CDR3 nucleotides read TGTGCCTGGAGTCCCGGGACAGGGAACACTGAAGCTTTCTTT. Residues: CAWSPGTGNTEAFF.